This T cell receptor (beta chain) was identified in a study of blood T cell repertoires in COVID-19. CDR3 length: 15 amino acids. From germline, CDR1 is MNHNS and CDR2 SASEGT. Trimming left V 1 base short and J 4 bases short, with 10 bases between. Per the authors' pipeline: Amplification from reference gene primers served as the basis for estimated nucleated cell counts. TCRdb's table, derived via immunoSEQ multiplex PCR, lists solely in-frame clones and lacks some. That table supplies the V and J calls and clone size; D and trimming were determined from the DNA. The sample consists of over 200,000 clones, roughly 80% of them appearing once.

The receptor was derived from a woman older than 75 with acute or convalescent COVID-19. V usage is TRBV6-1 and J usage is TRBJ1-4; D may be TRBD1 (5 bases). The material sequenced was peripheral blood. CDR3 region: CASSEGLGRNEKLFF. The CDR3, as DNA: TGTGCCAGCAGTGAAGGGTTGGGGCGTAATGAAAAACTGTTTTTT.